The entry below gives a single TCR beta chain sequence along with its context. Assay: immunoSEQ multiplex PCR; the TCRdb copy retains only in-frame clones and omits some. This table holds about 190,000 clones, 85% to 95% found once. The sample comes from a study of T cell responses to AZD1222 COVID-19 vaccine. In germline, CDR1 is KGHSH, CDR2 LQKENI. The length of the CDR3 is 16 residues. Trimming left V 2 bases short and J 1 base short, with 9 bases between. The receptor was derived from an adult in good health. The sequences come from peripheral blood, collected on day 0 of AZD1222 vaccination. The chain combines TRBV18 with TRBJ2-6, with D perhaps TRBD2 (5 bases). The DNA of the CDR3 is TGTGCCAGCTCACCATTGGGAGCGTCTGGGGCCAACGTCCTGACTTTC. Protein sequence: CASSPLGASGANVLTF.